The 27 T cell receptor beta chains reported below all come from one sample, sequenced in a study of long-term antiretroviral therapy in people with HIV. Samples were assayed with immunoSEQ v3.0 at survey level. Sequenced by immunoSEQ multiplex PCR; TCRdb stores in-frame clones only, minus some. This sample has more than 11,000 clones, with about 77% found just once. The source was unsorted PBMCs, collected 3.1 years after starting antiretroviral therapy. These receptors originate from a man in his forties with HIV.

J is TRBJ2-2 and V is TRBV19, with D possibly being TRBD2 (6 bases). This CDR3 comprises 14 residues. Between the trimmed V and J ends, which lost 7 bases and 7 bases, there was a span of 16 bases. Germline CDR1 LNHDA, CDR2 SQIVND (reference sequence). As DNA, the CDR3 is TGTGCCAGTACGATGGGTGGGACTCACGGGGAGCTGTTTTTT. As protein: CASTMGGTHGELFF.

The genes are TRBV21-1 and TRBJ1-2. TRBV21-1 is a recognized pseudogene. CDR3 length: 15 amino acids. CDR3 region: CASSKELTWNYGYTF. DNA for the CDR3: TGTGCCAGCAGCAAAGAACTAACTTGGAACTATGGCTACACCTTC.

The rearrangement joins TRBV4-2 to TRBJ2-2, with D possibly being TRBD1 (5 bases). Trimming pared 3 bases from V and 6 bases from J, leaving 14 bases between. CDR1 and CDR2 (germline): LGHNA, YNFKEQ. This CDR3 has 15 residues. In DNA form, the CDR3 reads TGTGCCAGCAGCCATGCGACAGTAGGATCCGGGGAGCTGTTTTTT. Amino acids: CASSHATVGSGELFF.

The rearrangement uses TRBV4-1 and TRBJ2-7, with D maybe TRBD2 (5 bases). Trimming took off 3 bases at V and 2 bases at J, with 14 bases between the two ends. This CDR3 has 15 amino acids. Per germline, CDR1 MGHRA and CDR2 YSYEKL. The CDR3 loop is CASSHSADWPYEQYF. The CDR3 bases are TGCGCCAGCAGCCACAGCGCGGACTGGCCCTACGAGCAGTACTTC.

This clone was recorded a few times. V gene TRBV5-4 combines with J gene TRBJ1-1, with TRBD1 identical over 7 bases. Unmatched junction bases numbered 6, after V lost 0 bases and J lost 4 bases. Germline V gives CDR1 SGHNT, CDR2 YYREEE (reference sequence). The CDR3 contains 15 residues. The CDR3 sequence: CASSLGQGLGTEAFF. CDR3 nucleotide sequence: TGTGCCAGCAGCTTGGGACAGGGCTTAGGCACTGAAGCTTTCTTT.

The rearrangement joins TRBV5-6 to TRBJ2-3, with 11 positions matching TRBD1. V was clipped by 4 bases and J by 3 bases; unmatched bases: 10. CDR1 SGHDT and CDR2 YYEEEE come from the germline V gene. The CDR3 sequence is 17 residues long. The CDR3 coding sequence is TGTGCCAGCAGCCCAGGACAGGGGGCGCCTGAAACAGATACGCAGTATTTT. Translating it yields CASSPGQGAPETDTQYF. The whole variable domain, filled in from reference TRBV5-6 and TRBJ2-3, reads DAGVTQSPTHLIKTRGQQVTLRCSPKSGHDTVSWYQQALGQGPQFIFQYYEEEERQRGNFPDRFSGHQFPNYSSELNVNALLLGDSALYLCASSPGQGAPETDTQYFGPGTRLTVL.

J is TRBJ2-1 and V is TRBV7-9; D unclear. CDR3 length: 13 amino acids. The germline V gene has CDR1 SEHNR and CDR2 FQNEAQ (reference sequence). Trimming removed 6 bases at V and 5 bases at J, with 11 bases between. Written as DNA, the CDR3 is TGTGCCAGCAGTTGGGCAATGAACAATGAGCAGTTCTTC. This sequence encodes CASSWAMNNEQFF.

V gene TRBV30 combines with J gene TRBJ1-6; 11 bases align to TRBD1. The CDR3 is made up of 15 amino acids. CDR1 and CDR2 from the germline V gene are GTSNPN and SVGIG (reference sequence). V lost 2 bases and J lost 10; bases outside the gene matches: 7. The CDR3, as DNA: TGTGCCTGGAGTTCGGGACAGGGGGTTTTGTCACCCCTCCACTTT. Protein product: CAWSSGQGVLSPLHF.

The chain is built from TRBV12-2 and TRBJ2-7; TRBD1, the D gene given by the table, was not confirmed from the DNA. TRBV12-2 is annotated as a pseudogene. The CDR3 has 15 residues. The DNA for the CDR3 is TGTGCAAGTCGCCTAAAAAGGGGCCGGGCGTACGAGCAGTACTTC. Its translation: CASRLKRGRAYEQYF.

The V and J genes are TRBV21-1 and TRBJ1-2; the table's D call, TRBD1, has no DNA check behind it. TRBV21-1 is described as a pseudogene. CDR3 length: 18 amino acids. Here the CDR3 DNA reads TGTGCCAGCAGCAAAGGGGTAGGTGGACACCACACTTACTATGGCTACACCTTC. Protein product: CASSKGVGGHHTYYGYTF.

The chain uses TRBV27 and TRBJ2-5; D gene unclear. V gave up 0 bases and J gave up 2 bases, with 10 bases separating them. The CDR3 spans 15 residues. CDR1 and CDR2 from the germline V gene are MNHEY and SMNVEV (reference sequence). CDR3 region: CASSLSPTRQETQYF. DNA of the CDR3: TGTGCCAGCAGTTTATCCCCCACGCGGCAAGAGACCCAGTACTTC.

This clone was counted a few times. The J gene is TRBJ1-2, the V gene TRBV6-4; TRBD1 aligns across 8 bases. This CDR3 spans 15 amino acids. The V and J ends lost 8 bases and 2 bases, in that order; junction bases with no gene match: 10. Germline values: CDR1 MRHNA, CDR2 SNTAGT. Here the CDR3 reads CASPRTGRRNYGYTF. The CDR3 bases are TGTGCCAGCCCTCGGACAGGGAGAAGGAACTATGGCTACACCTTC.

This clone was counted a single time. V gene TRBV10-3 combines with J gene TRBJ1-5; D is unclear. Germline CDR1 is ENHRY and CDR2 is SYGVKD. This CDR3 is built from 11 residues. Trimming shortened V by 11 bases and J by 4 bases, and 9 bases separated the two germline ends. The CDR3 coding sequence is TGTGCCGCCGGAGATAATCAGCCCCAGCATTTT. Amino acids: CAAGDNQPQHF.

The CDR3 spells CSARKGAPAFF. The CDR3 nucleotides are TGCAGTGCTAGAAAGGGGGCTCCAGCTTTCTTT. This sequence joins TRBV20-1 and TRBJ1-1, with 7 bases fitting TRBD1. Germline V gene data show CDR1 as DFQATT and CDR2 as SNEGSKA (reference sequence). CDR3 length equals 11 residues. V lost 2 bases, J lost 10 bases, and 4 bases stayed unmatched.

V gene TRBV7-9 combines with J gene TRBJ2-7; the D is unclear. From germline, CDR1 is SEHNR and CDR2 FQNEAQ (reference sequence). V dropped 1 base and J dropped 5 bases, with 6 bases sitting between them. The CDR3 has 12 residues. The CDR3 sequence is CASSLGVNEQYF. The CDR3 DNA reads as TGTGCCAGCAGCTTAGGGGTCAACGAGCAGTACTTC.

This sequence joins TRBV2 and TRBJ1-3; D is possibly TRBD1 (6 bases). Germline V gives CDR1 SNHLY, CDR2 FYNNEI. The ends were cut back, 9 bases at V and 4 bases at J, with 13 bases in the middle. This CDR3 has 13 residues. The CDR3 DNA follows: TGTGCCAGTTGCCGGGACATAGGAAACACCATATATTTT. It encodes CASCRDIGNTIYF.

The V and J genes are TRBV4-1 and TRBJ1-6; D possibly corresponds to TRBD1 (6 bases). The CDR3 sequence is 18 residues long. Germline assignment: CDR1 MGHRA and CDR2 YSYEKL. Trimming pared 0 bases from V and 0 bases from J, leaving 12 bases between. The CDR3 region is CASSQDGGQSSYNSPLHF. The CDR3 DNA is TGCGCCAGCAGCCAAGATGGGGGACAAAGCTCCTATAATTCACCCCTCCACTTT.

The CDR3 nucleotides read TGTGCCAGCAGCCCTACCACCTACGAGCAGTACTTC. Translating gives CASSPTTYEQYF. The rearrangement joins TRBV11-2 to TRBJ2-7; D remains ambiguous. Trimming removed 5 bases from V and 2 bases from J, with 7 bases in between. Germline V gene data show CDR1 as SGHAT and CDR2 as FQNNGV. The CDR3 is made up of 12 amino acids.

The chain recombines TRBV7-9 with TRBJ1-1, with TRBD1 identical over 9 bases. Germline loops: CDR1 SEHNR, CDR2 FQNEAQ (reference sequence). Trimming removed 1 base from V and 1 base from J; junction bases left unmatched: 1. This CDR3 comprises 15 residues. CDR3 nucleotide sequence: TGTGCCAGCAGCTTAGAGGGACAGGGGAACACTGAAGCTTTCTTT. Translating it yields CASSLEGQGNTEAFF.

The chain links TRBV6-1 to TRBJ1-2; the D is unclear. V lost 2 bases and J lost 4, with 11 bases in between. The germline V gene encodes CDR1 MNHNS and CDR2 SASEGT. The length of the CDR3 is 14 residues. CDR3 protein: CASSEPGRIYGYTF. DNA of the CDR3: TGTGCCAGCAGTGAACCCGGACGGATCTATGGCTACACCTTC.

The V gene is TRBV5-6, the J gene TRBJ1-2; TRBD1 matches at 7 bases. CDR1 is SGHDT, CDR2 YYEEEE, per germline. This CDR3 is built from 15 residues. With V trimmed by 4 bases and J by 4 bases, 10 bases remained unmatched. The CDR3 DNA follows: TGTGCCAGCAGCGCCGGAGGGGGCTGGAGCTATGGCTACACCTTC. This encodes CASSAGGGWSYGYTF.

This CDR3 is CASSRPIGQSIKSSYNSPLHF. CDR3 DNA: TGTGCCAGCAGCCGCCCTATTGGACAGTCAATTAAAAGCTCCTATAATTCACCCCTCCACTTT. The V and J genes are TRBV4-2 and TRBJ1-6, with D possibly matching TRBD1 (6 bases). Trimming removed 4 bases from V and 0 bases from J, with 25 bases in between. The CDR3 is 21 residues long. Germline V gene sequence: CDR1 LGHNA, CDR2 YNFKEQ.

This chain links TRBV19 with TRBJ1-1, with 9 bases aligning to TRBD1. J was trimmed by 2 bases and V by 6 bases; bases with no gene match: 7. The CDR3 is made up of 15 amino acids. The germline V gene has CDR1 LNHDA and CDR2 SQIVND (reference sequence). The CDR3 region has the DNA TGTGCCAGTAGCCATACGACAGGGGGAAACACTGAAGCTTTCTTT. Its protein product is CASSHTTGGNTEAFF.

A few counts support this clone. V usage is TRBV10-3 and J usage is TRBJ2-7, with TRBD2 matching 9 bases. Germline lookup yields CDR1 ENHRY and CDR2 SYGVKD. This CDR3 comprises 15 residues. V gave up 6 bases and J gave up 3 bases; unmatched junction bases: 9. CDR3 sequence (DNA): TGTGCCATCAGCCTTACTAGCGGGCCCAGCTACGAGCAGTACTTC. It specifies CAISLTSGPSYEQYF.

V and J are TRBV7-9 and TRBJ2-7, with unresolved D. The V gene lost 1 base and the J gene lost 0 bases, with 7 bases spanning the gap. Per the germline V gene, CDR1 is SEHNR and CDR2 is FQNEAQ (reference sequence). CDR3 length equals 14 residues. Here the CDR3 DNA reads TGTGCCAGCAGCTTAGATCTGAGCTCCTACGAGCAGTACTTC. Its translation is CASSLDLSSYEQYF.

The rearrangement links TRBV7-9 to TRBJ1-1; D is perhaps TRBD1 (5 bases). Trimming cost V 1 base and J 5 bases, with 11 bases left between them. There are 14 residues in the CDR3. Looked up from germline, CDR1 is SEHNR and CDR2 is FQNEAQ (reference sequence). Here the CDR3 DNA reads TGTGCCAGCAGCTTAGTTCTAGGGGTGACTGAAGCTTTCTTT. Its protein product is CASSLVLGVTEAFF.

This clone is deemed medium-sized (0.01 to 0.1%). For the CDR3, the DNA is TGTGCCAGCAGCGGTGGGGGGTTAGAGCAGCCCCAGCATTTT. Amino acid sequence: CASSGGGLEQPQHF. This chain links TRBV2 with TRBJ1-5; D is possibly TRBD1 (5 bases). CDR3 length: 14 residues. The germline gives CDR1 SNHLY, CDR2 FYNNEI. The V gene lost 6 bases and the J gene lost 7 bases, with 16 bases spanning the gap.